Each of the 20 T cell receptor beta chains below was sequenced from the same sample in a study of blood T cell repertoires in COVID-19 (dated by TCRdb to the early 2020s). The library came from the immunoSEQ multiplex PCR assay. TCRdb re-hosts the immuneACCESS table, in-frame sequences only. Its copies lack some clones; in the studies checked, an unresolved V gene accounts for under half of them, and the cause for the rest is not known. The sample table contains over 150,000 clones; only one count was recorded for just under 90% of them. The top ten clonotypes cover roughly an eighth of the sample. Sequences were obtained from peripheral blood. All receptors derive from a woman between 65 and 79 years old with COVID-19, enrolled during active disease.

The chain employs TRBV5-1 and TRBJ1-1; no reliable D call. CDR3 length equals 13 residues. Germline V gene sequence: CDR1 SGHRS, CDR2 YFSETQ. V lost 4 bases, J lost 6 bases, and 13 bases lay in between. In DNA form, the CDR3 reads TGCGCCAGCAGCCAAACGGTAGTTTCTGAAGCTTTCTTT. This sequence encodes CASSQTVVSEAFF.

V usage is TRBV2 and J usage is TRBJ2-1, with D perhaps matching TRBD2 (6 bases). Germline V lookup: CDR1 SNHLY, CDR2 FYNNEI. The CDR3 is 15 amino acids. Trimming cost V 2 bases and J 1 base, with 9 bases left between them. The CDR3 nucleotides are TGTGCCAGCAGTGAAAACGGAGGGTCCTACAATGAGCAGTTCTTC. This sequence encodes CASSENGGSYNEQFF.

The chain uses TRBV23-1 and TRBJ2-1; 9 bases agree with TRBD2. TRBV23-1 is designated an ORF whose function remains uncertain. V was clipped by 2 bases and J by 4 bases; unmatched bases: 9. This CDR3 is built from 17 residues. The CDR3 DNA sequence: TGCGCCAGCAGTCAAACGGCGGGACTAGCCCCATACAATGAGCAGTTCTTC. This encodes CASSQTAGLAPYNEQFF.

The chain is built from TRBV18 and TRBJ2-1; 8 bases map to TRBD1. V trimming: 5 bases; J trimming: 3 bases; junction bases outside the gene matches: 6. The CDR3 is made up of 15 amino acids. CDR1 KGHSH and CDR2 LQKENI come from the germline V gene. CDR3 nucleotides: TGTGCCAGCTCAGCAGGGACAGGTGACTACAATGAGCAGTTCTTC. Translating gives CASSAGTGDYNEQFF.

The chain links TRBV11-2 to TRBJ2-7; 9 nucleotides align to TRBD1. Looked up from germline, CDR1 is SGHAT and CDR2 is FQNNGV. The CDR3 covers 15 residues. The V segment lost 4 bases and the J segment 1 base; nucleotides outside the gene matches: 5. This chain's CDR3 is CASSSTGGASYEQYF. The CDR3 coding sequence is TGTGCCAGCAGCTCCACAGGGGGCGCGTCCTACGAGCAGTACTTC.

The rearrangement joins TRBV7-3 to TRBJ2-1; 9 bases match TRBD2. The length of the CDR3 is 16 residues. After removal of 4 bases from V and 6 bases from J, the junction contained 10 bases not matched to a gene. Germline V gene data show CDR1 as SGHTA and CDR2 as FQGTGA. As DNA, the CDR3 is TGTGCCAGCAGCTCTCGTAGTAGCGGGAGCCCCAATGAGCAGTTCTTC. It codes for CASSSRSSGSPNEQFF.

This clone was picked up one time. The V gene is TRBV11-3, the J gene TRBJ2-1; 8 bases agree with TRBD2. Germline CDR1 reads SGHNT; CDR2 reads YENEEA. Trimming removed 5 bases from V and 4 bases from J; junction bases left unmatched: 7. The CDR3 length is 15 residues. DNA of the CDR3: TGTGCCAGCAGCCCCGAGGAGCGGGGGTACAATGAGCAGTTCTTC. This encodes CASSPEERGYNEQFF.

This chain uses TRBV28 with TRBJ1-5, with 8 bases that match TRBD1. With V trimmed by 6 bases and J by 1 base, 17 bases remained unmatched. The CDR3 has 19 residues. Germline V lookup: CDR1 MDHEN, CDR2 SYDVKM. DNA of the CDR3: TGTGCCAGCAGCATAAAAAGCGGCAGGGGGCGAGGGAGCAATCAGCCCCAGCATTTT. Translation gives CASSIKSGRGRGSNQPQHF.

The chain couples TRBV19 to TRBJ2-7, with 10 nucleotides matching TRBD1. The V and J ends lost 5 bases and 3 bases, in that order; junction bases with no gene match: 7. The CDR3 is made up of 15 amino acids. The germline CDR1 and CDR2 sequences are LNHDA and SQIVND (reference sequence). The CDR3 sequence: CASSPRGQGVYEQYF. The DNA for the CDR3 is TGTGCCAGTAGTCCCCGAGGACAGGGGGTCTACGAGCAGTACTTC.

This clone has only a few counts. The chain couples TRBV5-1 to TRBJ2-5; TRBD1 aligns across 8 bases. The junction had 13 bases not matched to a gene; V was cut back by 4 bases and J by 5 bases. Germline CDR1 reads SGHRS; CDR2 reads YFSETQ. This CDR3 is 16 amino acids long. The CDR3 sequence: CASSARTGLSVETQYF. In DNA form, the CDR3 reads TGCGCCAGCAGCGCGCGGACAGGGCTCTCTGTTGAGACCCAGTACTTC.

The rearrangement links TRBV30 to TRBJ2-5, with D perhaps matching TRBD1 (5 bases). Germline V gene sequence: CDR1 GTSNPN, CDR2 SVGIG (reference sequence). The CDR3 length is 11 residues. V was trimmed by 2 bases and J by 4 bases, leaving 5 bases between them. CDR3 sequence (DNA): TGTGCCTGGAGTCAGGGAGAGACCCAGTACTTC. Translating gives CAWSQGETQYF.

This clone appeared a few times. The rearrangement links TRBV19 to TRBJ1-5; possible D gene TRBD1, 6 bases. V lost 1 base and J 4 bases, leaving 8 bases between the germline ends. The CDR3 runs 14 residues. Per the germline V gene, CDR1 is LNHDA and CDR2 is SQIVND (reference sequence). The CDR3 DNA reads TGTGCCAGTAGTATAGCCACAGGGAATCAGCCCCAGCATTTT. Its translation: CASSIATGNQPQHF.

This chain links TRBV28 with TRBJ1-5; D call uncertain. In germline, CDR1 is MDHEN, CDR2 SYDVKM. CDR3 size: 14 residues. The V end was cut by 2 bases, the J end by 3 bases, with 8 bases between. Here the CDR3 DNA reads TGTGCCAGCAGTTTACGAGGGAACAATCAGCCCCAGCATTTT. Residues: CASSLRGNNQPQHF.

The rearrangement links TRBV27 to TRBJ1-1; TRBD1 matches at 10 bases. This CDR3 region has 15 residues. In germline, CDR1 is MNHEY, CDR2 SMNVEV (reference sequence). With 5 bases clipped from V and 2 bases from J, the junction kept 5 bases outside the gene matches. Here the CDR3 reads CASSGWDRGNTEAFF. Here the CDR3 DNA reads TGTGCCAGCAGTGGTTGGGACAGGGGAAACACTGAAGCTTTCTTT.

This clone has only a few counts. This chain's CDR3 is CASSLPGTTYEQYF. The CDR3 DNA reads as TGCGCCAGCAGCTTGCCGGGAACCACCTACGAGCAGTACTTC. J is TRBJ2-7 and V is TRBV5-1, with D possibly TRBD2 on 5 matching bases. Germline values: CDR1 SGHRS, CDR2 YFSETQ. The length of the CDR3 is 14 residues. V was trimmed by 1 base and J by 2 bases, leaving 10 bases between them.

This chain connects TRBV6-5 to TRBJ1-3; TRBD1 aligns across 7 bases. After removal of 6 bases from V and 4 bases from J, the junction contained 9 bases not matched to a gene. Germline CDR1 and CDR2: MNHEY and SVGAGI. The CDR3 has 15 residues. In DNA form, the CDR3 reads TGTGCCAGCAGCAAAAACAGGGGAAGGGGAAACACCATATATTTT. It encodes CASSKNRGRGNTIYF.

This clone has a handful of counts. J is TRBJ1-5 and V is TRBV28, with 9 positions matching TRBD1. Trimming took 8 bases from V and 4 from J; bases not matched to a gene: 9. Germline CDR1 and CDR2: MDHEN and SYDVKM. CDR3 length: 15 residues. CDR3 loop: CASAFGGQGNQPQHF. As DNA, the CDR3 is TGTGCCAGCGCTTTCGGGGGACAGGGTAATCAGCCCCAGCATTTT.

With respect to this clone: One end of the junction is discordant with germline, which a read error may explain. This chain connects TRBV15 to TRBJ1-5, with 8 nucleotides matching TRBD1. The CDR3 extends over 16 amino acids. Germline CDR1 LNHNV, CDR2 YYDKDF (reference sequence). The CDR3 DNA reads as TGTGCCACCAGTAGAGTTTGGACAGGGACCCATCAGCCCCAGCATTTT. Protein product: CATSRVWTGTHQPQHF.

This chain joins TRBV21-1 and TRBJ1-5; the table's D gene call, TRBD1, was not cross checked with the DNA. TRBV21-1 counts as a pseudogene. The CDR3 is made up of 13 amino acids. DNA of the CDR3: TGTGCCAGCAAGCTGAGGGGGTGTCAGCCCCAGCATTTT. Translating it yields CASKLRGCQPQHF.

This clone was detected only a few times. The gene calls are TRBV27 and TRBJ1-1, with D possibly matching TRBD1 (5 bases). Trimming stripped 5 bases from V and 0 bases from J, with 16 bases between. The CDR3 spans 16 residues. Germline CDR1 MNHEY, CDR2 SMNVEV (reference sequence). The CDR3 reads CASSSMGLGLNTEAFF. CDR3 nucleotide sequence: TGTGCCAGCAGTAGCATGGGCCTGGGGCTGAACACTGAAGCTTTCTTT.